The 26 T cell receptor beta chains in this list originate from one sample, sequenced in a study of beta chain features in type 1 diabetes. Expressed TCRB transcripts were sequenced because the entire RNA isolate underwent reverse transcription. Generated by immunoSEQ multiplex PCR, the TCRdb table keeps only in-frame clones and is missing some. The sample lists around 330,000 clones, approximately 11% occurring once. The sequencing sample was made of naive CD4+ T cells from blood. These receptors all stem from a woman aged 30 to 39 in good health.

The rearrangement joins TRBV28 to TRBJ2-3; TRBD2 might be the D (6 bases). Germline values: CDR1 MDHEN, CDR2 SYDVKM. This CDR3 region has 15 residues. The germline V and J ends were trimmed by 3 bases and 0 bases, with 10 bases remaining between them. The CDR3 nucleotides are TGTGCCAGCAGTTTCTCCGGGACTAGCACAGATACGCAGTATTTT. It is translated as CASSFSGTSTDTQYF.

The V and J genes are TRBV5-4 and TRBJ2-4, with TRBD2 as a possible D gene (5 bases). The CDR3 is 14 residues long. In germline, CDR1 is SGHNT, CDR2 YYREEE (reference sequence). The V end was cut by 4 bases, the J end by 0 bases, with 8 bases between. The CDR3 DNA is TGTGCCAGCAGCGTAGGAGGAGCCAAAAACATTCAGTACTTC. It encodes CASSVGGAKNIQYF.

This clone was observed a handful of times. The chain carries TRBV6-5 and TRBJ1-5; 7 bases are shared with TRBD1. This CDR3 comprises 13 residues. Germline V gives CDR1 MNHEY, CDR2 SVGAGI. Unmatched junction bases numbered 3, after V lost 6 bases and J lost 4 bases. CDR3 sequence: CASSQDRNQPQHF. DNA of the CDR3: TGTGCCAGCAGCCAGGACAGGAATCAGCCCCAGCATTTT.

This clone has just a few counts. The CDR3 DNA is TGTGCCAGCAGTTACGGACAGGGAGAGAGTGGCTACACCTTC. Translation: CASSYGQGESGYTF. V usage is TRBV6-6 and J usage is TRBJ1-2, with 8 bases lining up with TRBD1. In germline, CDR1 is MNHNY, CDR2 SVGAGI (reference sequence). This CDR3 is 14 amino acids long. With V trimmed by 2 bases and J by 7 bases, 6 bases remained unmatched.

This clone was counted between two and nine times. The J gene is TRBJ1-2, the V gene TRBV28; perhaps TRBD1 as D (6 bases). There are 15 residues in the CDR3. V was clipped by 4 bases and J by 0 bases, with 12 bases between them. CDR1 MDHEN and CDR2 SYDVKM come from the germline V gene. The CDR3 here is CASSSPGHANYGYTF. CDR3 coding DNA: TGTGCCAGCAGTTCCCCGGGACACGCTAACTATGGCTACACCTTC.

This CDR3 is CASSKADRGRNYGYTF. The DNA for the CDR3 is TGTGCCAGCAGCAAAGCGGACAGGGGGCGTAACTATGGCTACACCTTC. The V and J genes are TRBV21-1 and TRBJ1-2; the table gives TRBD1 as D, unverified against the DNA. TRBV21-1 is classified as a pseudogene. This CDR3 has 16 residues.

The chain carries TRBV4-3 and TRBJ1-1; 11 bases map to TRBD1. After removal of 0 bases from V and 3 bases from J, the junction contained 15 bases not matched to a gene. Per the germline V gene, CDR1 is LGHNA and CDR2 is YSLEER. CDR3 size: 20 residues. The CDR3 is CASSQEVIGQGARGDTEAFF. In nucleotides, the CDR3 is TGCGCCAGCAGCCAAGAGGTTATTGGACAGGGGGCAAGAGGGGACACTGAAGCTTTCTTT.

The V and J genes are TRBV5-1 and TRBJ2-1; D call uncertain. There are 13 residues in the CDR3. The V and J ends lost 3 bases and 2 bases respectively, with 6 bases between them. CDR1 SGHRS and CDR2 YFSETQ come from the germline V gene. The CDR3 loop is CASSSLPYNEQFF. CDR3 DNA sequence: TGCGCCAGCAGCTCCCTCCCCTACAATGAGCAGTTCTTC. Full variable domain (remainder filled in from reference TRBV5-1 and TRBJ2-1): KAGVTQTPRYLIKTRGQQVTLSCSPISGHRSVSWYQQTPGQGLQFLFEYFSETQRNKGNFPGRFSGRQFSNSRSEMNVSTLELGDSALYLCASSSLPYNEQFFGPGTRLTVL.

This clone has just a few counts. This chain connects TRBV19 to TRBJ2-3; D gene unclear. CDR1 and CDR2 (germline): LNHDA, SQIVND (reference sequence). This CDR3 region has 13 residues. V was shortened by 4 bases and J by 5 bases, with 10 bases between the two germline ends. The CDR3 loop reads CASSRRLEDTQYF. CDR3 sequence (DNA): TGTGCCAGTAGTAGGAGATTAGAAGATACGCAGTATTTT.

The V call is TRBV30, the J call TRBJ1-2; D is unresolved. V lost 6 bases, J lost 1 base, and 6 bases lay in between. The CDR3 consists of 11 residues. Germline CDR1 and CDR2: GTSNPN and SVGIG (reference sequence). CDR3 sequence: CACFINYGYTF. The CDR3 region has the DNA TGTGCCTGCTTTATTAACTATGGCTACACCTTC. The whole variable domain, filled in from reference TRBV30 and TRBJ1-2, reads SQTIHQWPATLVQPVGSPLSLECTVEGTSNPNLYWYRQAAGRGLQLLFYSVGIGQISSEVPQNLSASRPQDRQFILSSKKLLLSDSGFYLCACFINYGYTFGSGTRLTVV.

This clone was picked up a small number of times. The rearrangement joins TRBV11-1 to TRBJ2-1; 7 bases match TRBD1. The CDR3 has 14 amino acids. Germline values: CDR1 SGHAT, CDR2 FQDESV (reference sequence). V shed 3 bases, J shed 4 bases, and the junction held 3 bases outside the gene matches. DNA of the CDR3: TGTGCCAGCAGCTTCTACAGGGGATACAATGAGCAGTTCTTC. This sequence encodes CASSFYRGYNEQFF.

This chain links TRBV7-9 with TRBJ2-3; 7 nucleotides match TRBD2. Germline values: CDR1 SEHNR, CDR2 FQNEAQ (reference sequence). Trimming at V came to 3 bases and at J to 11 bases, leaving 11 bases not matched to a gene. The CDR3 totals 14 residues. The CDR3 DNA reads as TGTGCCAGCAGCTTTTCCCCGGCGGGAGTGGGGCAGTATTTT. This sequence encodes CASSFSPAGVGQYF.

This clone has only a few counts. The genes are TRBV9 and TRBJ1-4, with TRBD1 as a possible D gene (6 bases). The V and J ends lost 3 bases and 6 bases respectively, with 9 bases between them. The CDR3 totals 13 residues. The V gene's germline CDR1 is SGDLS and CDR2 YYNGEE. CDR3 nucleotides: TGTGCCAGCAGCGGGGGGCGATATGAAAAACTGTTTTTT. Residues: CASSGGRYEKLFF.

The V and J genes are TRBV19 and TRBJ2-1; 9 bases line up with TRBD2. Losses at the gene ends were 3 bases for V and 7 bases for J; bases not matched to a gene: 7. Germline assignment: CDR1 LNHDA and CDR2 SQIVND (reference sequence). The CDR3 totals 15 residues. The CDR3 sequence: CASSMLAGFLNEQFF. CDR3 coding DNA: TGTGCCAGTAGTATGCTAGCGGGATTTCTTAATGAGCAGTTCTTC. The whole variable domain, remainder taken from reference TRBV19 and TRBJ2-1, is DGGITQSPKYLFRKEGQNVTLSCEQNLNHDAMYWYRQDPGQGLRLIYYSQIVNDFQKGDIAEGYSVSREKKESFPLTVTSAQKNPTAFYLCASSMLAGFLNEQFFGPGTRLTVL.

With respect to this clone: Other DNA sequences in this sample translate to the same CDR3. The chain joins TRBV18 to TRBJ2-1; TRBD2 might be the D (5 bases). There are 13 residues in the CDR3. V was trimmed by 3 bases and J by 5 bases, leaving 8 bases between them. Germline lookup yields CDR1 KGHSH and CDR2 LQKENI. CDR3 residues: CASSPGLDNEQFF. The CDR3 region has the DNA TGTGCCAGCTCACCCGGACTCGACAATGAGCAGTTCTTC.

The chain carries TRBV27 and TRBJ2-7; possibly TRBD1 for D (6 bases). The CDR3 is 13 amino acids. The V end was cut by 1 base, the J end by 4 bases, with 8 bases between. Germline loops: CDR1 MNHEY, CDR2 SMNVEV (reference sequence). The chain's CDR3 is CASSLLQGYEQYF. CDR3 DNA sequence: TGTGCCAGCAGTTTATTACAGGGTTACGAGCAGTACTTC.

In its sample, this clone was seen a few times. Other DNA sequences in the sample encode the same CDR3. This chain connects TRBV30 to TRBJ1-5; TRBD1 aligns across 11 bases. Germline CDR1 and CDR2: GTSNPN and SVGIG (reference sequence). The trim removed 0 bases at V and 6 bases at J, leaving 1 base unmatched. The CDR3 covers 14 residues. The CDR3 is CAWSVGQGGQPQHF. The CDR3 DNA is TGTGCCTGGAGTGTGGGACAGGGGGGTCAGCCCCAGCATTTT. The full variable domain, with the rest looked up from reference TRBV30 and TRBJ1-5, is SQTIHQWPATLVQPVGSPLSLECTVEGTSNPNLYWYRQAAGRGLQLLFYSVGIGQISSEVPQNLSASRPQDRQFILSSKKLLLSDSGFYLCAWSVGQGGQPQHFGDGTRLSIL.

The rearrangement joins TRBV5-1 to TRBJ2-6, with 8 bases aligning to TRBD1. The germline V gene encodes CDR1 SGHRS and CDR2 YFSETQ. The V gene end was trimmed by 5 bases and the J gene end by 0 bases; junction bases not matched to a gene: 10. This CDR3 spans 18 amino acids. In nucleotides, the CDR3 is TGCGCCAGCAGTGGGGCCGGGACAGGATACTCTGGGGCCAACGTCCTGACTTTC. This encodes CASSGAGTGYSGANVLTF.

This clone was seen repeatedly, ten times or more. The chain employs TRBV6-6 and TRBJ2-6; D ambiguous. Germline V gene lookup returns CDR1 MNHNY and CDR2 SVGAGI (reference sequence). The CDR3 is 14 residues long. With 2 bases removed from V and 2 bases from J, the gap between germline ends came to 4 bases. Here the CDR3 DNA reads TGTGCCAGCAGTTACCGGGCTGGGGCCAACGTCCTGACTTTC. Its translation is CASSYRAGANVLTF.

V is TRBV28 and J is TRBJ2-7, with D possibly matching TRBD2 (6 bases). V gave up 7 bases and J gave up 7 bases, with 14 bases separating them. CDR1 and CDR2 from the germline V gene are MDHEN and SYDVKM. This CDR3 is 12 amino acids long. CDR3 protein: CASNSGAQEQYF. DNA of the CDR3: TGTGCCAGCAACTCGGGAGCACAAGAGCAGTACTTC.

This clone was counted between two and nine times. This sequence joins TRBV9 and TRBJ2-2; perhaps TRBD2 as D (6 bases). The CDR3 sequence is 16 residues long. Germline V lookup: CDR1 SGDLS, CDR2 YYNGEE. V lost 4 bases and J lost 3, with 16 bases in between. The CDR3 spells CASSPNSGRYTGELFF. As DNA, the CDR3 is TGTGCCAGCAGCCCTAATAGCGGAAGATACACCGGGGAGCTGTTTTTT.

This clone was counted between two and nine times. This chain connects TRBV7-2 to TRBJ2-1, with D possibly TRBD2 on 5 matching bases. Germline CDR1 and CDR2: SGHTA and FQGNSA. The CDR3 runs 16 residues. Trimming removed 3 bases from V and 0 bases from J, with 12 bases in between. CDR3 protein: CASSLWTGPSYNEQFF. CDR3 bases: TGTGCCAGCAGCTTGTGGACTGGACCCTCCTACAATGAGCAGTTCTTC.

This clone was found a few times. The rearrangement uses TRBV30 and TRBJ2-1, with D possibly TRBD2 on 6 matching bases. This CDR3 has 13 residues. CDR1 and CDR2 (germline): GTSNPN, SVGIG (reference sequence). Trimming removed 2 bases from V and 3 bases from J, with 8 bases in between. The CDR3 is CAWSQGGYNEQFF. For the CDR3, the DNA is TGTGCCTGGAGTCAGGGAGGCTACAATGAGCAGTTCTTC. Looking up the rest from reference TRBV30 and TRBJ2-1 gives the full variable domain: SQTIHQWPATLVQPVGSPLSLECTVEGTSNPNLYWYRQAAGRGLQLLFYSVGIGQISSEVPQNLSASRPQDRQFILSSKKLLLSDSGFYLCAWSQGGYNEQFFGPGTRLTVL.

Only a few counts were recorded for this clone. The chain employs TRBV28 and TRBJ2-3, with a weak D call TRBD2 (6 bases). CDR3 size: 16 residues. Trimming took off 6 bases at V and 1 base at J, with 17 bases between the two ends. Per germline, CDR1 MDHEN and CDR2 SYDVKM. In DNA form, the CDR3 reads TGTGCCAGCAGACCCCCCGGGGGACCCGGCACAGATACGCAGTATTTT. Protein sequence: CASRPPGGPGTDTQYF.

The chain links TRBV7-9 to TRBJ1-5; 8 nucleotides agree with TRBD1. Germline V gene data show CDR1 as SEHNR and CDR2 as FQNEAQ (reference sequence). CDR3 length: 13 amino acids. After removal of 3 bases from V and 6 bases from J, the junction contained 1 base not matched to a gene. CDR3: CASSFDRGQPQHF. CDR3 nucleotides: TGTGCCAGCAGCTTTGACAGGGGTCAGCCCCAGCATTTT.

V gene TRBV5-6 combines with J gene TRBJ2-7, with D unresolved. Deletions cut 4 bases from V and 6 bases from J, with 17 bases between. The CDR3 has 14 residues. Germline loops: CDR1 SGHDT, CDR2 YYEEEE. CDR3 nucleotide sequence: TGTGCCAGCAGCCCAGATCTTGGTGTCCGCGAGCAGTACTTC. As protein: CASSPDLGVREQYF. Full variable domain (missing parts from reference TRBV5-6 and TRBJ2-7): DAGVTQSPTHLIKTRGQQVTLRCSPKSGHDTVSWYQQALGQGPQFIFQYYEEEERQRGNFPDRFSGHQFPNYSSELNVNALLLGDSALYLCASSPDLGVREQYFGPGTRLTVT.